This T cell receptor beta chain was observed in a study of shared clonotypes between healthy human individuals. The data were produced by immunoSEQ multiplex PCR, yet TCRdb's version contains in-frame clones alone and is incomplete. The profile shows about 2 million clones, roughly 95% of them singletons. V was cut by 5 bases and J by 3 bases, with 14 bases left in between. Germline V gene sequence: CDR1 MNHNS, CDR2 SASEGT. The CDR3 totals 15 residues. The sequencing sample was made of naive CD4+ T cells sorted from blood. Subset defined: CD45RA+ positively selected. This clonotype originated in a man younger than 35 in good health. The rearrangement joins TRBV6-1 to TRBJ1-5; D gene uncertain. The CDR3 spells CASSPGRGSNQPQHF. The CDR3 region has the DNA TGTGCCAGCAGTCCCGGCCGAGGGTCCAATCAGCCCCAGCATTTT.